This T cell receptor beta chain was profiled in a study of T cells in Graves' hyperthyroidism and ophthalmopathy. The investigators amplified TCR beta CDR3 regions from RNA transcripts. With the HTBI primer set, the TCR CDR3 went through a first round of RT-PCR. MiXCR was run by TCRdb on the multiplex PCR reads, yielding one entry per CDR3 protein. This table has around 350,000 distinct CDR3 sequences, more than 15% appearing once. The diagnostic basis comprised clinical symptoms, serum thyroxine and TRAb, thyroid ultrasound and orbital computed tomography. Many counts were recorded for this clonotype. Germline and junction disagree at one end, which may indicate a read error. Germline CDR1 reads SEHNR; CDR2 reads FQNEAQ (reference sequence). CDR3 length equals 17 residues.

This sequence originates from a woman aged 18-30 years with Graves' hyperthyroidism that later progressed to Graves' ophthalmopathy. Sequenced sample: blood. The gene calls are TRBV7-9 and TRBJ2-1; 13 nucleotides line up with TRBD2. CDR3 in amino acids: CANSSTEGLAGYNEQFF. The CDR3 nucleotides are TGTGCCAACAGCTCGACAGAGGGACTAGCGGGATACAATGAGCAGTTCTTC.